One and the same sample provided the 5 T cell receptor beta chains below, sequenced in a study of cytomegalovirus exposure and HLA in healthy donors. Primers: 60 Vbeta forward and 13 Jbeta reverse. Using immunoSEQ multiplex PCR, the repertoire was profiled, and TCRdb retains in-frame clones only, with some absent. The data show over 80,000 clones, roughly four fifths seen once. The sequenced sample consisted of PBMCs. These receptor sequences come from a young man in good health and CMV-seropositive.

The V call is TRBV28, the J call TRBJ1-2; 9 bases agree with TRBD1. V was clipped by 5 bases and J by 0 bases; unmatched bases: 7. The CDR3 spans 16 residues. Germline CDR1 reads MDHEN; CDR2 reads SYDVKM. Written as DNA, the CDR3 is TGTGCCAGCAGTGGCCAGGGACAGGGAGCTAACTATGGCTACACCTTC. Its translation is CASSGQGQGANYGYTF.

V gene TRBV19 combines with J gene TRBJ2-5; 11 nucleotides agree with TRBD2. This CDR3 has 15 residues. The germline CDR1 and CDR2 sequences are LNHDA and SQIVND (reference sequence). Germline trimming cut 3 bases from V and 5 bases from J; bases unmatched to any gene: 5. CDR3 region: CASSIPSGRFETQYF. CDR3 DNA sequence: TGTGCCAGTAGTATCCCTAGCGGGAGGTTCGAGACCCAGTACTTC.

The chain is built from TRBV4-2 and TRBJ2-3; tentative D call: TRBD2 (6 bases). The V gene lost 1 base and the J gene lost 1 base, with 6 bases spanning the gap. Germline CDR1 is LGHNA and CDR2 is YNFKEQ. The CDR3 covers 14 residues. CDR3 DNA sequence: TGTGCCAGCAGCCAAGCGGGAGGCACAGATACGCAGTATTTT. This gives the protein CASSQAGGTDTQYF.

V and J are TRBV10-1 and TRBJ2-1; 15 bases align to TRBD2. V lost 2 bases, J lost 7 bases, and 3 bases stayed unmatched. This CDR3 is 16 amino acids long. Germline CDR1 and CDR2: WNHNN and SYGVQD (reference sequence). This CDR3 reads CASSEGTSGRKNEQFF. DNA for the CDR3: TGCGCCAGCAGTGAGGGGACTAGCGGGAGGAAGAATGAGCAGTTCTTC.

The J gene is TRBJ2-5, the V gene TRBV4-2; 8 bases agree with TRBD2. The CDR3 runs to 16 residues. J was trimmed by 5 bases and V by 0 bases; bases with no gene match: 8. The germline CDR1 and CDR2 sequences are LGHNA and YNFKEQ. In DNA, the CDR3 is TGTGCCAGCAGCCAAGATTTGGGACTAGAGGCGGAGACCCAGTACTTC. Encoded protein: CASSQDLGLEAETQYF.